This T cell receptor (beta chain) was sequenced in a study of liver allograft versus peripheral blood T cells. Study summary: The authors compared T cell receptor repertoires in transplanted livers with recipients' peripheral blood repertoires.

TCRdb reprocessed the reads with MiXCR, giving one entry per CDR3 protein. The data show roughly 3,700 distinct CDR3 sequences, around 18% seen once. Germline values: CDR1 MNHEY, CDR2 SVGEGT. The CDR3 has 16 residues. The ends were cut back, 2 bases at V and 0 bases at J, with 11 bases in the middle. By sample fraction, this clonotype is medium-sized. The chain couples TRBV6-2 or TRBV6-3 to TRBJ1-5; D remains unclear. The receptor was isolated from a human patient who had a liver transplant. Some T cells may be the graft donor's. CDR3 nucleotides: TGTGCCAGCAGTTACGGCCCGGTTAATAGCAATCAGCCCCAGCATTTT. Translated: CASSYGPVNSNQPQHF.